This TCR beta chain emerged from a study of blood T cell repertoires in COVID-19. Study summary: The samples span acute and convalescent COVID-19 from the United States, Italy and Spain.

The germline V gene encodes CDR1 SNHLY and CDR2 FYNNEI. V shed 7 bases and J shed 1 base, with 17 bases lying between them. CDR3 size: 16 residues. Enrolment of Seattle patients took place during active infection, and they were followed longitudinally. Repertoires were generated with immunoSEQ multiplex PCR, while TCRdb's copy carries only in-frame clones and drops some. The sample has under 250,000 clones; 92% are singletons. This clonotype was sampled from a man under 40 with COVID-19, enrolled during active disease. The specimen sequenced was peripheral blood. This chain connects TRBV2 to TRBJ2-4, with a weak D call TRBD2 (6 bases). The CDR3 bases are TGTGCCAGCAATCAAGCGGGCGGGATTGCCAAAAACATTCAGTACTTC. The encoded protein is CASNQAGGIAKNIQYF.